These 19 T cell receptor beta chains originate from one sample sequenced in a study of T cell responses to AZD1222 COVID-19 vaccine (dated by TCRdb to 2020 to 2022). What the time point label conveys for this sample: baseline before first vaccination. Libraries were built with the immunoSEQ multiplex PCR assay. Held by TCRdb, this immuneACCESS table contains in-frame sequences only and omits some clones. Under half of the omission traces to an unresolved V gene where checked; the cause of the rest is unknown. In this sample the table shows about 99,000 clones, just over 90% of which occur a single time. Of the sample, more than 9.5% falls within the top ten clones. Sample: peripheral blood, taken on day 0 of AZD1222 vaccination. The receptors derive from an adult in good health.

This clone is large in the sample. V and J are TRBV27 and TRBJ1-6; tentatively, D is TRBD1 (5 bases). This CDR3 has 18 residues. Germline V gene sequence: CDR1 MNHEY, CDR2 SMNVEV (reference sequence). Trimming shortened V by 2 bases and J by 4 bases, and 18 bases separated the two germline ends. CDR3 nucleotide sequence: TGTGCCAGCAGTTTAGGGGACTCTCTTGGGGGATATAATTCACCCCTCCACTTT. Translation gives CASSLGDSLGGYNSPLHF.

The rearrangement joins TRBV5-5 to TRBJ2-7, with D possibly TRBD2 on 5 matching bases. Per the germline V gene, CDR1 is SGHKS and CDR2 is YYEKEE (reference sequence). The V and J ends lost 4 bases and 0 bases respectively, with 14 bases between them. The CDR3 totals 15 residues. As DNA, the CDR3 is TGTGCCAGCAGCCCTTCGAGCGGTAGCTCCTACGAGCAGTACTTC. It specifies CASSPSSGSSYEQYF.

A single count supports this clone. The CDR3 nucleotides read TGTGCCAGCAGAATGGGAGGGTCTGGAAACACCATATATTTT. Translating gives CASRMGGSGNTIYF. This sequence joins TRBV28 and TRBJ1-3, with D unresolved. The germline V gene encodes CDR1 MDHEN and CDR2 SYDVKM. V shed 6 bases and J shed 1 base, with 10 bases lying between them. CDR3 length equals 14 residues.

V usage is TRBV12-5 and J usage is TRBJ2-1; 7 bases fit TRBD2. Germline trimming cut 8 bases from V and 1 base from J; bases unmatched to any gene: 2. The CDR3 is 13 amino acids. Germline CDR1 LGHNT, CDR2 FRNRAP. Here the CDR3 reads CASSGGSYNEQFF. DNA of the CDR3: TGTGCTAGTTCCGGGGGGTCCTACAATGAGCAGTTCTTC.

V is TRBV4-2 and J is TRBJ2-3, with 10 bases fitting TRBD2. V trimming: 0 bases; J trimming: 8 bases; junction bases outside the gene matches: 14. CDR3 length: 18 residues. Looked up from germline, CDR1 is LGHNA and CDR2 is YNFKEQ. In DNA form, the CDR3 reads TGTGCCAGCAGCCAAGATGAAATTAGGACTAGCGGAGTTCGTACGCAGTATTTT. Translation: CASSQDEIRTSGVRTQYF.

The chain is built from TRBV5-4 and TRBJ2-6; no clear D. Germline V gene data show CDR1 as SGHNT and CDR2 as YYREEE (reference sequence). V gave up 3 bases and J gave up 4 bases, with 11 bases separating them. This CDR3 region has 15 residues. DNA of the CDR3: TGTGCCAGCAGCTCCCTTTTACGAGGGGCCAACGTCCTGACTTTC. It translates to CASSSLLRGANVLTF. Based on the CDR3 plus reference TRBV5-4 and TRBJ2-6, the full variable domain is ETGVTQSPTHLIKTRGQQVTLRCSSQSGHNTVSWYQQALGQGPQFIFQYYREEENGRGNFPPRFSGLQFPNYSSELNVNALELDDSALYLCASSSLLRGANVLTFGAGSRLTVL.

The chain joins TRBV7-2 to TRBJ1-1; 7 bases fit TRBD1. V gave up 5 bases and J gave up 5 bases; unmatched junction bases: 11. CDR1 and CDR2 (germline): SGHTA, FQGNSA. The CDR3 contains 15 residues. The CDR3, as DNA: TGTGCCAGCAGCCCCCGTGGGAGGGGGCAGACTGAAGCTTTCTTT. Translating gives CASSPRGRGQTEAFF.

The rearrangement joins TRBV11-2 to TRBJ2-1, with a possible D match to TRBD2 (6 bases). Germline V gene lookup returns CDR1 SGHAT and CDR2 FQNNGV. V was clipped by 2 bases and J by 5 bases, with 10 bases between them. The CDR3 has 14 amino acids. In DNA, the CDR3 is TGTGCCAGCAGCTTATGGGGACTGAACAATGAGCAGTTCTTC. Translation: CASSLWGLNNEQFF.

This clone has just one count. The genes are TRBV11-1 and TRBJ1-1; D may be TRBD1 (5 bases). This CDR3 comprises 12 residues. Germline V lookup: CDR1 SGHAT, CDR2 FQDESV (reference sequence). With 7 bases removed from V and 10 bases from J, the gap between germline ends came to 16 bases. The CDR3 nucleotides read TGTGCCAGCATCGAAATTGGGGGGGGAGCTTTCTTT. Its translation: CASIEIGGGAFF. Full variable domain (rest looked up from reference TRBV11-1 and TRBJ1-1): EAEVAQSPRYKITEKSQAVAFWCDPISGHATLYWYRQILGQGPELLVQFQDESVVDDSQLPKDRFSAERLKGVDSTLKIQPAELGDSAMYLCASIEIGGGAFFGQGTRLTVV.

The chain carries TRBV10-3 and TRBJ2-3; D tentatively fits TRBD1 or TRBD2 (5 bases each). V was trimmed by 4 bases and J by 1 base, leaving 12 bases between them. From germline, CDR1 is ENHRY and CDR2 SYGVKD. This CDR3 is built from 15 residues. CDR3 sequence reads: CAISVGVGGTDTQYF. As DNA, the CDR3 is TGTGCCATCAGTGTTGGTGTGGGGGGCACAGATACGCAGTATTTT.

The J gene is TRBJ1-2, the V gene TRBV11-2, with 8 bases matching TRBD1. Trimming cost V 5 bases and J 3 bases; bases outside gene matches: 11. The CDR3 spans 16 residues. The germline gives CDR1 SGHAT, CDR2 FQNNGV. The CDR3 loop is CASSLLRDRSDYGYTF. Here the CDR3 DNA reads TGTGCCAGCAGCCTCCTTAGGGACAGGTCGGACTATGGCTACACCTTC.

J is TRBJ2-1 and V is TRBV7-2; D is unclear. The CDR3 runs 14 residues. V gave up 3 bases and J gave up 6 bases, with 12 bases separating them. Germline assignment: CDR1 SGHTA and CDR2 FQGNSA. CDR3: CASSFTSPLNEQFF. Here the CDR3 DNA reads TGTGCCAGCAGCTTCACCTCTCCCCTCAATGAGCAGTTCTTC.

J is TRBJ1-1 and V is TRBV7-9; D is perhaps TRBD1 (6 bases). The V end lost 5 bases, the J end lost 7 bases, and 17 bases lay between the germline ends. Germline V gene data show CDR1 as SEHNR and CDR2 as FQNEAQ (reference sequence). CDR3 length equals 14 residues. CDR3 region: CASSHLGQYGEAFF. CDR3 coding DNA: TGTGCCAGCAGCCATCTCGGACAGTACGGTGAAGCTTTCTTT.

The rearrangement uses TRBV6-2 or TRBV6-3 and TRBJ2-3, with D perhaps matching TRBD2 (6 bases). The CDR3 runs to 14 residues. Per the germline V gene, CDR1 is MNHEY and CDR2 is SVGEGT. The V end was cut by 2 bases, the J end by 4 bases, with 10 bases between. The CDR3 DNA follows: TGTGCCAGCAGTTACACCGGGAGTTCAGATACGCAGTATTTT. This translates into CASSYTGSSDTQYF.

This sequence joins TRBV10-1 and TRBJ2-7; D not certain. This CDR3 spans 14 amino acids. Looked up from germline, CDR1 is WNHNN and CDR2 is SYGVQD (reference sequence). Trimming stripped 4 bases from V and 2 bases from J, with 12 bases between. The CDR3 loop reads CASSGPDNTYEQYF. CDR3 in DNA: TGCGCCAGCAGTGGGCCCGACAATACCTACGAGCAGTACTTC.

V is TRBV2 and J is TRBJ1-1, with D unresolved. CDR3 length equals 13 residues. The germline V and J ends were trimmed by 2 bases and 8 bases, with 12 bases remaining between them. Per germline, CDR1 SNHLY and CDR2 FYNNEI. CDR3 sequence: CASSETPAFEAFF. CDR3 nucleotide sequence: TGTGCCAGCAGTGAAACCCCAGCGTTCGAAGCTTTCTTT.

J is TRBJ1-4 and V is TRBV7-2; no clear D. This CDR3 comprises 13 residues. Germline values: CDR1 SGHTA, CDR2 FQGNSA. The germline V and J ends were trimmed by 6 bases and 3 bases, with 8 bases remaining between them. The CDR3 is CASSPGPNEKLFF. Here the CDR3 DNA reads TGTGCCAGCAGTCCCGGACCTAATGAAAAACTGTTTTTT.

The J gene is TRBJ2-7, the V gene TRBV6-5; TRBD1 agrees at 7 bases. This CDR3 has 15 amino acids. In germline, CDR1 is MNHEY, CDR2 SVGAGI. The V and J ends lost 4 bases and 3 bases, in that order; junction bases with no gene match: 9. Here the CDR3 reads CASSSRDRGLYEQYF. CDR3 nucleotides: TGTGCCAGCAGTTCCCGGGACAGAGGTCTCTACGAGCAGTACTTC.

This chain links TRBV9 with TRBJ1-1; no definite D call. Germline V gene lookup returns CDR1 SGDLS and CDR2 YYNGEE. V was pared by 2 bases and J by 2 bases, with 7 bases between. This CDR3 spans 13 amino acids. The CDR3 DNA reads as TGTGCCAGCAGCGTCAAGTTTAACACTGAAGCTTTCTTT. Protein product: CASSVKFNTEAFF.